One T cell receptor (beta chain) is described in this entry. This sample was included in a study of cytomegalovirus exposure and HLA in healthy donors. PCR used 60 Vbeta primers and 13 Jbeta primers. Libraries were prepared by immunoSEQ multiplex PCR; TCRdb keeps only in-frame clonotypes and omits some of them. Among roughly 120,000 clones, approximately 82% were seen once, and the ten largest hold 22%. The CDR3 spans 14 residues. Germline V lookup: CDR1 MNHEY, CDR2 SMNVEV (reference sequence). The V gene lost 2 bases and the J gene lost 4 bases, with 10 bases spanning the gap. The rearrangement uses TRBV27 and TRBJ2-3, with D perhaps TRBD1 (5 bases). This clonotype originated in a man aged 25 to 40 in good health and CMV-seropositive. Sequenced sample: PBMCs. The CDR3 DNA sequence: TGTGCCAGCAGTTTAAAGGGGAACGCAGATACGCAGTATTTT. Its translation is CASSLKGNADTQYF.